These 32 T cell receptor beta chains were sequenced from one sample in a study of cytomegalovirus exposure and HLA in healthy donors (dated by TCRdb to about 2017). Receptor libraries were prepared by the immunoSEQ multiplex PCR assay. A mixture of 60 forward primers for TCR Vbeta segments and 13 reverse primers for TCR Jbeta segments was used in the multiplex PCR. The source is immuneACCESS, and TCRdb retained only in-frame sequences with V and J called. Part of the clones is not carried over; for the studies checked, unresolved V genes explain less than half of this, and the remainder is unexplained. Recorded for this sample are roughly 44,000 clones; over 70% of them occurred a single time. 2.7% of the sample comes from the top ten. Sequenced material: PBMCs. These receptors all stem from a man in his fifties or sixties in good health and CMV-seronegative.

V gene TRBV5-5 combines with J gene TRBJ2-6, with 9 bases aligning to TRBD1. J lost 0 bases, V lost 3 bases, and 13 bases had no gene match. Germline lookup yields CDR1 SGHKS and CDR2 YYEKEE (reference sequence). The CDR3 has 20 residues. This chain's CDR3 is CASSYWDRVRVRSGANVLTF. In DNA form, the CDR3 reads TGTGCCAGCAGCTATTGGGACAGGGTGAGGGTACGCTCTGGGGCCAACGTCCTGACTTTC.

The table lists this clone with a few counts. The chain links TRBV2 to TRBJ2-6, with 7 bases identical to TRBD1. This CDR3 is 16 amino acids long. V shed 7 bases and J 2 bases; nucleotides not matched to a gene: 8. The germline V gene has CDR1 SNHLY and CDR2 FYNNEI. CDR3: CASKDRADTGANVLTF. The CDR3 DNA reads TGTGCCAGCAAAGACAGGGCTGACACTGGGGCCAACGTCCTGACTTTC.

As for this clone: At one end, the junction sequence differs from germline, possibly due to a read error. The genes are TRBV7-2 and TRBJ2-1, with TRBD2 as a possible D gene (5 bases). Germline CDR1 SGHTA, CDR2 FQGNSA. The length of the CDR3 is 15 residues. The CDR3 reads CVSRPTRSSYNEQFF. Here the CDR3 DNA reads TGTGTCAGCAGGCCCACTAGGAGCTCCTACAATGAGCAGTTCTTC.

The chain carries TRBV7-2 and TRBJ2-2; 16 nucleotides match TRBD2. Germline CDR1 reads SGHTA; CDR2 reads FQGNSA. This CDR3 has 18 amino acids. V gave up 5 bases and J gave up 7 bases; unmatched junction bases: 10. CDR3 nucleotides: TGTGCCAGCAGCCCGGGACTAGCGGGAGGGTTTTATGACGGGGAGCTGTTTTTT. Protein sequence: CASSPGLAGGFYDGELFF. Based on the CDR3 plus reference TRBV7-2 and TRBJ2-2, the full variable domain is GAGVSQSPSNKVTEKGKDVELRCDPISGHTALYWYRQSLGQGLEFLIYFQGNSAPDKSGLPSDRFSAERTGGSVSTLTIQRTQQEDSAVYLCASSPGLAGGFYDGELFFGEGSRLTVL.

The V gene is TRBV6-6, the J gene TRBJ1-1, with D maybe TRBD1 (6 bases). The CDR3 runs to 13 residues. V lost 7 bases to trimming and J lost 5 bases, with 14 bases between them. Germline V gene data show CDR1 as MNHNY and CDR2 as SVGAGI (reference sequence). The CDR3 region is CASTTGIGTEAFF. Written as DNA, the CDR3 is TGTGCCAGCACCACAGGGATCGGAACTGAAGCTTTCTTT.

The chain couples TRBV7-2 to TRBJ1-5; tentatively, D is TRBD1 (5 bases). CDR1 is SGHTA and CDR2 is FQGNSA in the germline V gene. This CDR3 is 15 amino acids long. The germline V and J ends were trimmed by 0 bases and 6 bases, with 12 bases remaining between them. In nucleotides, the CDR3 is TGTGCCAGCAGCTTAGCTGGAGGGGTCTTTCAGCCCCAGCATTTT. It is translated as CASSLAGGVFQPQHF.

The CDR3 sequence: CASSLVGLSYEQYF. In DNA, the CDR3 is TGTGCCAGCAGTTTAGTGGGACTCTCCTACGAGCAGTACTTC. This sequence joins TRBV28 and TRBJ2-7; D perhaps matches TRBD2 (6 bases). Looked up from germline, CDR1 is MDHEN and CDR2 is SYDVKM. The V and J ends lost 2 bases and 0 bases respectively, with 8 bases between them. CDR3 length: 14 residues. Full variable domain (outside the CDR3, taken from reference TRBV28 and TRBJ2-7): DVKVTQSSRYLVKRTGEKVFLECVQDMDHENMFWYRQDPGLGLRLIYFSYDVKMKEKGDIPEGYSVSREKKERFSLILESASTNQTSMYLCASSLVGLSYEQYFGPGTRLTVT.

The rearrangement uses TRBV27 and TRBJ1-1, with 8 bases that match TRBD1. Germline V gene sequence: CDR1 MNHEY, CDR2 SMNVEV (reference sequence). The CDR3 contains 13 residues. V shed 3 bases, J shed 8 bases, and the junction held 5 bases outside the gene matches. This chain's CDR3 is CASSFGTGQEAFF. The CDR3 region has the DNA TGTGCCAGCAGTTTTGGGACAGGCCAAGAAGCTTTCTTT.

The chain joins TRBV7-2 to TRBJ2-1, with 14 bases aligning to TRBD2. CDR1 is SGHTA, CDR2 FQGNSA, per germline. Trimming removed 6 bases from V and 7 bases from J; junction bases left unmatched: 5. This CDR3 comprises 15 residues. The CDR3 loop is CASRETSGGGNEQFF. The CDR3 DNA is TGTGCCAGCAGAGAGACTAGCGGGGGGGGGAATGAGCAGTTCTTC.

The chain couples TRBV4-3 to TRBJ1-1; a weak D match, TRBD1 (5 bases). There are 13 residues in the CDR3. The germline gives CDR1 LGHNA, CDR2 YSLEER. V lost 0 bases and J 7 bases, leaving 9 bases between the germline ends. CDR3 region: CASSQDIQGEAFF. In DNA form, the CDR3 reads TGCGCCAGCAGCCAAGATATCCAGGGTGAAGCTTTCTTT.

This clone occurred a few times. The V gene is TRBV21-1, the J gene TRBJ1-5; TRBD1, the table's D call, was not compared with the DNA. TRBV21-1 is described as a pseudogene. The CDR3 consists of 17 residues. CDR3 bases: TGTGCCAGCAGCAAAATGGGAGGGACAGGCAGCAATCAGCCCCAGCATTTT. This translates into CASSKMGGTGSNQPQHF.

The V gene is TRBV9, the J gene TRBJ2-7; 8 bases line up with TRBD2. CDR3 length equals 15 residues. The junction had 4 bases not matched to a gene; V was cut back by 0 bases and J by 2 bases. Germline CDR1 reads SGDLS; CDR2 reads YYNGEE. For the CDR3, the DNA is TGTGCCAGCAGCGTAGCTCGGGAGGGTCCCTACGAGCAGTACTTC. Amino acids: CASSVAREGPYEQYF.

This CDR3 is CASSLGQGAGSEKLFF. CDR3 DNA: TGTGCCAGCAGTTTAGGGCAGGGTGCTGGATCGGAAAAACTGTTTTTT. This chain uses TRBV28 with TRBJ1-4, with D possibly TRBD1 on 5 matching bases. The length of the CDR3 is 16 residues. CDR1 is MDHEN, CDR2 SYDVKM, per germline. Deletions cut 2 bases from V and 8 bases from J, with 18 bases between.

This clone was seen a single time. Its ends do not fully match the called genes, so a read error is possible. The chain has TRBV7-9 and TRBJ2-3, with D unresolved. The germline CDR1 and CDR2 sequences are SEHNR and FQNEAQ (reference sequence). This CDR3 is 12 amino acids long. The CDR3 region has the DNA TGTTCCAGCAGCTTAAGAGGAGATACGCAGTATTTT. Amino acids: CSSSLRGDTQYF.

The rearrangement joins TRBV27 to TRBJ2-3, with D perhaps matching TRBD2 (6 bases). The CDR3 is 13 residues long. Between the trimmed V and J ends, which lost 11 bases and 0 bases, there was a span of 12 bases. Germline CDR1 reads MNHEY; CDR2 reads SMNVEV (reference sequence). The DNA for the CDR3 is TGTGCCGCCCGGAGGGCTAGCACAGATACGCAGTATTTT. It encodes CAARRASTDTQYF.

This clone turned up a few times. The chain has TRBV19 and TRBJ2-2; 10 positions agree with TRBD2. V dropped 4 bases and J dropped 4; count of bases not matched to a gene: 9. This CDR3 has 17 amino acids. CDR1 and CDR2 from the germline V gene are LNHDA and SQIVND (reference sequence). Written as DNA, the CDR3 is TGTGCCAGTAGTACCGCTAGCGGGAGAATGAGCACCGGGGAGCTGTTTTTT. It codes for CASSTASGRMSTGELFF.

The chain employs TRBV9 and TRBJ1-4; D perhaps matches TRBD1 (6 bases). The germline CDR1 and CDR2 sequences are SGDLS and YYNGEE. Trimming pared 6 bases from V and 0 bases from J, leaving 18 bases between. The CDR3 runs to 17 residues. The CDR3 bases are TGTGCCAGCACCCCCGCCGGGAACAGGGCAACTAATGAAAAACTGTTTTTT. Encoded protein: CASTPAGNRATNEKLFF.

This clone showed up just a few times. The J gene is TRBJ2-3, the V gene TRBV4-3; TRBD2 aligns across 8 bases. From germline, CDR1 is LGHNA and CDR2 YSLEER. V was clipped by 1 base and J by 3 bases; unmatched bases: 3. The CDR3 sequence is 15 residues long. The CDR3 reads CASSQVGGGTDTQYF. The CDR3 DNA follows: TGCGCCAGCAGCCAAGTCGGGGGGGGTACAGATACGCAGTATTTT.

This clone was found once. This sequence joins TRBV6-1 and TRBJ2-7, with 11 bases fitting TRBD1. The J segment lost 4 bases and the V segment lost 1 base, leaving 9 bases of the junction unmatched. Germline CDR1 MNHNS, CDR2 SASEGT. CDR3 size: 17 residues. Here the CDR3 reads CASSEVLGGQGGYEQYF. CDR3 nucleotide sequence: TGTGCCAGCAGTGAAGTGCTAGGGGGACAGGGGGGATACGAGCAGTACTTC.

The chain is built from TRBV4-3 and TRBJ2-1; TRBD2 might be the D (5 bases). This CDR3 comprises 15 residues. Germline V gene lookup returns CDR1 LGHNA and CDR2 YSLEER. V was pared by 3 bases and J by 6 bases, with 15 bases between. Here the CDR3 DNA reads TGCGCCAGCAGCCATGGCAGCGTGGGGAGCAATGAGCAGTTCTTC. Protein sequence: CASSHGSVGSNEQFF.

This sequence joins TRBV9 and TRBJ2-2; 12 bases are shared with TRBD2. Unmatched junction bases numbered 4, after V lost 3 bases and J lost 4 bases. The length of the CDR3 is 16 residues. The germline V gene encodes CDR1 SGDLS and CDR2 YYNGEE. The CDR3 DNA is TGTGCCAGCAGCGCACTAGCGGGGGGTGCCACCGGGGAGCTGTTTTTT. Translated: CASSALAGGATGELFF.

The chain uses TRBV5-6 and TRBJ2-1; 11 nucleotides agree with TRBD2. Trimming at V came to 3 bases and at J to 4 bases, leaving 6 bases not matched to a gene. CDR3 size: 16 residues. Germline assignment: CDR1 SGHDT and CDR2 YYEEEE. The CDR3 coding sequence is TGTGCCAGCAGCTCCACGACTAGCGGGGTATACAATGAGCAGTTCTTC. Translating gives CASSSTTSGVYNEQFF.

This chain connects TRBV28 to TRBJ1-1; maybe TRBD1 (5 bases). The CDR3 is 15 amino acids. Germline-derived CDR1 and CDR2 are MDHEN and SYDVKM. The V end was cut by 6 bases, the J end by 0 bases, with 14 bases between. The CDR3 region has the DNA TGTGCCAGCAGCTTTTCCGACAGAATGAACACTGAAGCTTTCTTT. This translates into CASSFSDRMNTEAFF.

This clone was seen a handful of times. The genes are TRBV28 and TRBJ2-7, with 7 positions matching TRBD2. This CDR3 is built from 13 residues. Germline values: CDR1 MDHEN, CDR2 SYDVKM. The trim removed 4 bases at V and 5 bases at J, leaving 5 bases unmatched. The CDR3 DNA follows: TGTGCCAGCAGTTCTACTAGCGCCCACGAGCAGTACTTC. Residues: CASSSTSAHEQYF.

The genes are TRBV7-2 and TRBJ1-1; D ambiguous. The V end lost 1 base, the J end lost 2 bases, and 11 bases lay between the germline ends. Germline CDR1 is SGHTA and CDR2 is FQGNSA. There are 15 residues in the CDR3. CDR3 loop: CASSLVRTANTEAFF. In DNA form, the CDR3 reads TGTGCCAGCAGCTTAGTGCGCACAGCAAACACTGAAGCTTTCTTT.

The genes are TRBV9 and TRBJ2-3; TRBD2 agrees at 12 bases. J gave up 4 bases and V 2 bases, and 5 bases lay outside the gene matches. CDR1 and CDR2 from the germline V gene are SGDLS and YYNGEE. This CDR3 has 16 amino acids. The CDR3 bases are TGTGCCAGCAGCGTTCTAGCGGGAGGGCCTGCAGATACGCAGTATTTT. This sequence encodes CASSVLAGGPADTQYF.

The chain has TRBV7-9 and TRBJ2-2; 12 bases map to TRBD2. Germline loops: CDR1 SEHNR, CDR2 FQNEAQ (reference sequence). The CDR3 runs to 19 residues. CDR3 DNA: TGTTCCACCCCCCCCCGGCTAGCGGGAGGGTGGGACAGCACCGGGGAGCTGTTTTTT. It is translated as CSTPPRLAGGWDSTGELFF.

This clone was detected only a few times. The DNA is left out, because the CDR3 cannot be placed on it with certainty; the CDR3 is given as TCRdb lists it. The rearrangement joins TRBV21-1 to TRBJ1-4; the table's D call, TRBD1, was not checked against the DNA. TRBV21-1 is deemed a pseudogene. Inclusive of both ends, the CDR3 amounts to 15 amino acids. This chain's CDR3 is CASSKVGGGIEKLFF.

The chain carries TRBV19 and TRBJ2-3; D call uncertain. V dropped 3 bases and J dropped 2 bases, with 6 bases sitting between them. CDR3 size: 13 residues. In germline, CDR1 is LNHDA, CDR2 SQIVND (reference sequence). The CDR3 bases are TGTGCCAGTAGTATTGGCCACACAGATACGCAGTATTTT. Its protein product is CASSIGHTDTQYF.

The genes are TRBV5-8 and TRBJ2-7; 7 positions match TRBD1. The germline CDR1 and CDR2 sequences are SGHTS and YDEGEE. V was clipped by 5 bases and J by 3 bases; unmatched bases: 8. The CDR3 is made up of 14 amino acids. The CDR3 sequence is CASRETGSSYEQYF. In DNA, the CDR3 is TGTGCCAGCAGGGAGACAGGGAGTAGCTACGAGCAGTACTTC.

The V gene is TRBV5-1, the J gene TRBJ1-2, with 7 bases identical to TRBD1. Germline V gives CDR1 SGHRS, CDR2 YFSETQ. The CDR3 extends over 13 amino acids. Trimming cost V 3 bases and J 3 bases; bases outside gene matches: 2. The CDR3 spells CASSYTGDYGYTF. CDR3 DNA sequence: TGCGCCAGCAGCTACACAGGGGACTATGGCTACACCTTC. Full variable domain (remainder filled in from reference TRBV5-1 and TRBJ1-2): KAGVTQTPRYLIKTRGQQVTLSCSPISGHRSVSWYQQTPGQGLQFLFEYFSETQRNKGNFPGRFSGRQFSNSRSEMNVSTLELGDSALYLCASSYTGDYGYTFGSGTRLTVV.

This clone was counted once. The chain links TRBV30 to TRBJ1-4; no clear D gene. The CDR3 spans 13 residues. V gave up 3 bases and J gave up 3 bases, with 8 bases separating them. CDR1 is GTSNPN, CDR2 SVGIG, per germline (reference sequence). In DNA form, the CDR3 reads TGTGCCTGGAGAGAGTACGCTAATGAAAAACTGTTTTTT. It yields the protein CAWREYANEKLFF.